The T cell receptor beta chain described here comes from a study of Tregs in tolerant kidney transplant recipients (dated by TCRdb to between 2018 and 2021). Background for the entire study: The study used TCRbeta sequencing to identify donor-specific regulatory T cells before combined kidney and bone marrow transplantation, then tracked those cells after transplant.

Transplants used related donors with nonmyeloablative bone marrow transplantation; mixed chimerism was transient in the human trials. Unstimulated Tregs (CD4+CD25+CD127-), CD4+ non-Tregs (CD4+CD25-), CD4 and CD8 cells were FACS-sorted from thawed PBMCs. The patients were several recipients of combined kidney and bone marrow transplants from the ITN036ST trial, and samples were available only from these trial subjects. Healthy control blood was separated into PBMCs by Ficoll density gradient and cryopreserved, and patient PBMCs were collected both before and after transplant. With regard to this clone: The specificity of this receptor is unknown. No qualities accompany the bases; no much larger clone lies one base away.

What the study reported, not specific to this receptor: Biological reproducibility was not examined directly, but technical replication error appeared to be minimal. The most biologically relevant and donor-specific TCRbeta repertoire appeared to be identified by expanding Tregs with activated donor B cells. Donor-specific Treg expansion was found to exceed global Treg expansion in tolerant patients, suggesting antigen-driven rather than nonspecific expansion. The study was limited by small patient numbers, and the findings need validation in larger populations and under other immunosuppression protocols. Because the PCR primers were changed over time for some patients, nucleotide-level comparison could not be performed across the samples from those patients.

The germline V end is reduced by 6 bases and the J end by 0 bases; junction bases left unmatched: 5. CDR1 and CDR2 are drawn from the germline V gene (reference sequence): GTSNPN, SVGIG. From the cysteine through the phenylalanine, the CDR3 covers 13 amino acids. CDR3 DNA is the only sequence kept; it has 39 bases, read in frame from the first base. For TCRbeta CDR3 sequencing, genomic DNA from the sorted cells was extracted using the QIAGEN DNeasy Blood and Tissue Kit. High-throughput TCRbeta CDR3 sequencing, including PCR amplification with bias correction and internal controls, was performed commercially through immunoSEQ. The authors processed their data as follows. Unique productive TCRbeta sequences were defined by CDR3 nucleotide sequence where primers matched, and otherwise by CDR3 amino acid sequence together with Vbeta and Jbeta genes. To correct sorting error, sequences shared between sorted populations at a frequency ratio of 2:1 or less were removed; the rest were assigned to the higher population. A sequence counted as donor-reactive if, in CFSE-low cells, the sequence had a frequency of at least 0.01% and was expanded at least 5-fold compared with unstimulated cells. Jensen-Shannon divergence calculated on the top 100 TCRbeta sequences ranked by frequency was used to measure repertoire divergence. When a sample had multiple sequencing runs, each run was corrected for sorting error separately and the runs were then pooled. Held by TCRdb, this immuneACCESS table contains in-frame sequences only and omits some clones. Under half of the omission traces to an unresolved V gene where checked; the cause of the rest is unknown. V and J calls and clone size are as listed in that table; D and trimming were resolved from the DNA. The sample table shows about 52,000 clones, and around 93% are seen once. The ten biggest clones cover roughly 15% of the sample.

The V and J genes are TRBV30 and TRBJ2-7, and 7 junctional nucleotides match TRBD1. The sequence was obtained from a human patient who received a combined kidney and bone marrow transplant. After a transplant, certain T cells may trace back to the graft donor. Sequencing was performed on CD8+ T cells from blood (PBMCs), taken 24 months after the transplant. The DNA sequence follows: TGTGCCTGCCCGGGACAGTTCTCCTACGAGCAGTACTTC. Translated, it gives CACPGQFSYEQYF.